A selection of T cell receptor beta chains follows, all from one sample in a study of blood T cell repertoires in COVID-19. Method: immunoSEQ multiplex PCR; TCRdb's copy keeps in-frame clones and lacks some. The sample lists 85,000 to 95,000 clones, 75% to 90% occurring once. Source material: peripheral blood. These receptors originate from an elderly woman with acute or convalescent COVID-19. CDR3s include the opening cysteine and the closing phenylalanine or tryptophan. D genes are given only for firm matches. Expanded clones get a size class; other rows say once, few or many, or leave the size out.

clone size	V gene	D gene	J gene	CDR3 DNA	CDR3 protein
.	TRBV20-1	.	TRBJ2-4	TGCAGTGCTAGTCCTAGCGAGAACATTCAGTACTTT	CSASPSENIQYF
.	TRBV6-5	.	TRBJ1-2	TGTGCCAGCTCCCCACAGGGATACTATGGCTACACCTTC	CASSPQGYYGYTF
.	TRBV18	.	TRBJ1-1	TGTGCCAGCTCACCGAGTCAGGGGGAAGCTTTCTTT	CASSPSQGEAFF
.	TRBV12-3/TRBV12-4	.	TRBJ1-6	TGTGCCAGCAGTTTAAAGGGGGTATCACCCCTCCACTTT	CASSLKGVSPLHF
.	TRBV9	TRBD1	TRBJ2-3	TGTGCCAGCAGCGTCCGGGACAGGGGTCGAGATACGCAGTATTTT	CASSVRDRGRDTQYF
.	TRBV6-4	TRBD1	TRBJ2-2	TGTGCCAGCAGGGGACAGGGGAACACCGGGGAGCTGTTTTTT	CASRGQGNTGELFF
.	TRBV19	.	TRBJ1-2	TGTGCCAGTAGTATAGAAGCATACTCTCATGGCTACACCTTC	CASSIEAYSHGYTF
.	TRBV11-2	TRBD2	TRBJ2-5	TGTGCCAGCAGTGGTTGGACTAGCTCTCAAGAGACCCAGTACTTC	CASSGWTSSQETQYF
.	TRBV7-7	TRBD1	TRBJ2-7	TGTGCTAGCAGCCCGGGACAGGGGGCGTCCTACGAGCAGTACTTC	CASSPGQGASYEQYF
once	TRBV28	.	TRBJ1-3	TGTGCCAGCAGTTCCCCCTCTAGCCCTCTGGTCCATTTT	CASSSPSSPLVHF
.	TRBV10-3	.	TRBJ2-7	TGTGCCTACTCACCCCAGGGGAGATCCTACGAGCAGTACTTC	CAYSPQGRSYEQYF
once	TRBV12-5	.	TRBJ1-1	TGTGCTAGTGGTGAGGTAGGGGTGAACACTGAAGCTTTCTTT	CASGEVGVNTEAFF
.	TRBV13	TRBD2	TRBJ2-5	TGTGCCAGCAGCTTAGTGCGGGGGGCCCACCAAGAGACCCAGTACTTC	CASSLVRGAHQETQYF
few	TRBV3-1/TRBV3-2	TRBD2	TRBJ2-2	TGTGCCAGCAGCTTCCCGGGACTAGCCGGCGGGGAGCTGTTTTTT	CASSFPGLAGGELFF
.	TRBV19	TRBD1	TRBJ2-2	TGTGCCAGTAGTACGCGACAGGGTCGGTCCGGGGAGCTGTTTTTT	CASSTRQGRSGELFF
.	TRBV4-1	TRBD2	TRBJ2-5	TGCGCCAGCAGCCAAGACCCTCAGCGGGAGACTAAAGAGACCCAGTACTTC	CASSQDPQRETKETQYF
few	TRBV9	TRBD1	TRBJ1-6	TGTGCCAGCAGCCCCCGGGACAGCGTGGGTTCACCCCTCCACTTT	CASSPRDSVGSPLHF
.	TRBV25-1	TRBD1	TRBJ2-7	TGTGCCAGCAGAACACCGGGACAGGGCCTGTACTTC	CASRTPGQGLYF
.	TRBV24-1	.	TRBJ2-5	TGTGCCACCAGTGACCAGAGCACAGTGCTTGGAGAGACCCAGTACTTC	CATSDQSTVLGETQYF
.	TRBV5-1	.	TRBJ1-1	TGCGCCAGCAGACATTCCGGCCAACGGGATACTGAAGCTTTCTTT	CASRHSGQRDTEAFF
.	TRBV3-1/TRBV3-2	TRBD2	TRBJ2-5	TGTGCCAGCAGTTCCGGGGGGAAGACTCAGTACTTC	CASSSGGKTQYF
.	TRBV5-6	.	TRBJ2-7	TGTGCCAGCAGCTTCCGGGTCCGAAACTCCTACGAGCAGTACTTC	CASSFRVRNSYEQYF
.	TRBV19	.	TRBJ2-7	TGTGCCAGTAGTATCAGAGGGAGCTCCTACGAGCAGTACTTC	CASSIRGSSYEQYF